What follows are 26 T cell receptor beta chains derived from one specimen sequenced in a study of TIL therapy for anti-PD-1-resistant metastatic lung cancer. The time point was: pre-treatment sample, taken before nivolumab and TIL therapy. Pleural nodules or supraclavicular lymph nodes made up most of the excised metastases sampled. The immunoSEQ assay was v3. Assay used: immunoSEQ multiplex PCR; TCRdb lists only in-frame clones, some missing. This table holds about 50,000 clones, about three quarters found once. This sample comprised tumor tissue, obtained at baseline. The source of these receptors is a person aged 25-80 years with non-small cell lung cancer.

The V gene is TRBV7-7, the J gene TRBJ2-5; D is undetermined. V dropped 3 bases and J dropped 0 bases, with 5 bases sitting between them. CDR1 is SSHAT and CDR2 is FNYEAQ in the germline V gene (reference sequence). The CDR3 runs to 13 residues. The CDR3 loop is CASSFQDQETQYF. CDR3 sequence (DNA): TGTGCCAGCAGCTTCCAGGACCAAGAGACCCAGTACTTC.

CDR3 sequence reads: CASSKAGVYEQYF. Here the CDR3 DNA reads TGTGCCAGCAGCAAAGCCGGTGTCTACGAGCAGTACTTC. The chain has TRBV7-2 and TRBJ2-7; D not resolved. The germline V and J ends were trimmed by 5 bases and 3 bases, with 11 bases remaining between them. Germline CDR1 is SGHTA and CDR2 is FQGNSA. The CDR3 is 13 residues long.

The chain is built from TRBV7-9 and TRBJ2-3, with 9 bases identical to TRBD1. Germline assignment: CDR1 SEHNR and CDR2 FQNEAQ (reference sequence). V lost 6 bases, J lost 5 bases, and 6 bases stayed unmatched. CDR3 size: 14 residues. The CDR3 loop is CASSTGGLGDTQYF. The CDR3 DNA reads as TGTGCCAGCAGTACAGGGGGCCTTGGAGATACGCAGTATTTT. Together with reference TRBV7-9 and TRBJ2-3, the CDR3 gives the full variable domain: DTGVSQNPRHKITKRGQNVTFRCDPISEHNRLYWYRQTLGQGPEFLTYFQNEAQLEKSRLLSDRFSAERPKGSFSTLEIQRTEQGDSAMYLCASSTGGLGDTQYFGPGTRLTVL.

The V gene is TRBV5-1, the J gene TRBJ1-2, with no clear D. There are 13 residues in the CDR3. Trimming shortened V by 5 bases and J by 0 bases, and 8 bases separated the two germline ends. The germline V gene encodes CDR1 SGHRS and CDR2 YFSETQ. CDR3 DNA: TGCGCCAGCAGTTTCGCCACTAACTATGGCTACACCTTC. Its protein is CASSFATNYGYTF. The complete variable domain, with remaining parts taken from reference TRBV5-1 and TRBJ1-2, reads KAGVTQTPRYLIKTRGQQVTLSCSPISGHRSVSWYQQTPGQGLQFLFEYFSETQRNKGNFPGRFSGRQFSNSRSEMNVSTLELGDSALYLCASSFATNYGYTFGSGTRLTVV.

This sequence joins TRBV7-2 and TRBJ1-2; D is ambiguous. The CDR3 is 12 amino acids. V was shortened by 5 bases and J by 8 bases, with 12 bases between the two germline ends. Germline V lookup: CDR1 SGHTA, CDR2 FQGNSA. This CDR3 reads CASSPIGRGYTF. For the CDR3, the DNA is TGTGCCAGCAGCCCAATTGGGCGCGGCTACACCTTC.

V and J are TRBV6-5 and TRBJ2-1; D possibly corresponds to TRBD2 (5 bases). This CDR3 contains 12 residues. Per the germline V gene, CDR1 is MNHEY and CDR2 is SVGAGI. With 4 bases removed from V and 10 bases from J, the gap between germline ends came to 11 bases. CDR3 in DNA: TGTGCCAGCAGTTCGAGGGCTGGGGAGCAGTTCTTC. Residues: CASSSRAGEQFF.

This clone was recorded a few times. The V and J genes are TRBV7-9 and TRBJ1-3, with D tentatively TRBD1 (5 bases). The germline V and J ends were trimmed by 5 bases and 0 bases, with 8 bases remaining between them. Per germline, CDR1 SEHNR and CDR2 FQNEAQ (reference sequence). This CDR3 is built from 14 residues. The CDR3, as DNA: TGTGCCAGCAGCGAAGACAGCTCTGGAAACACCATATATTTT. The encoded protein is CASSEDSSGNTIYF.

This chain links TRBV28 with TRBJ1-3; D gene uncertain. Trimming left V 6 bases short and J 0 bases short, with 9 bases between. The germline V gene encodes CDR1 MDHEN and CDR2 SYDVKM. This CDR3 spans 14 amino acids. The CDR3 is CASRTAVSGNTIYF. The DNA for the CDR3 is TGTGCCAGCAGGACGGCGGTCTCTGGAAACACCATATATTTT.

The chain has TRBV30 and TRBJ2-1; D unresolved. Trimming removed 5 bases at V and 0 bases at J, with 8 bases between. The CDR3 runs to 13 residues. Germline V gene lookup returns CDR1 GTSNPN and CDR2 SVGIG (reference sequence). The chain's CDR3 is CAWREASYNEQFF. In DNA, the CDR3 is TGTGCCTGGCGTGAGGCCTCCTACAATGAGCAGTTCTTC.

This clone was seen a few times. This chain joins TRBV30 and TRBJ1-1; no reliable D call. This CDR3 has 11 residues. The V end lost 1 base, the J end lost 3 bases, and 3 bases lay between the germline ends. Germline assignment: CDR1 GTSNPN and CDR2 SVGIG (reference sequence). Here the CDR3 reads CAWSGDTEAFF. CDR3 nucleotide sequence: TGTGCCTGGAGTGGGGACACTGAAGCTTTCTTT.

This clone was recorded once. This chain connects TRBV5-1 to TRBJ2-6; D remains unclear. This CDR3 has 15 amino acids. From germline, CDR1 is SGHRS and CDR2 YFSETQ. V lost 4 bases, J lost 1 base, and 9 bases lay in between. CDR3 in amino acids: CASSPILSGANVLTF. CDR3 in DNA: TGCGCCAGCAGCCCCATACTGTCTGGGGCCAACGTCCTGACTTTC.

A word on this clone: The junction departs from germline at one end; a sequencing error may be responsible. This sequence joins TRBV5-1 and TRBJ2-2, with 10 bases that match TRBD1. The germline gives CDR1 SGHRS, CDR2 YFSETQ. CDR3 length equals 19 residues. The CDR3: CASNLVAGQGRVNTGELFF. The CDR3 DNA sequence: TGCGCCAGCAACTTGGTCGCGGGACAGGGGCGAGTAAACACCGGGGAGCTGTTTTTT.

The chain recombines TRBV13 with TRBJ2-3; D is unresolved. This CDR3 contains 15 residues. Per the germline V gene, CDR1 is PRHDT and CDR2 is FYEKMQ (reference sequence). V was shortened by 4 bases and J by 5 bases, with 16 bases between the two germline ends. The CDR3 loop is CASSSLGTAVDTQYF. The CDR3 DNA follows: TGTGCCAGCAGCTCCCTAGGCACGGCGGTAGATACGCAGTATTTT.

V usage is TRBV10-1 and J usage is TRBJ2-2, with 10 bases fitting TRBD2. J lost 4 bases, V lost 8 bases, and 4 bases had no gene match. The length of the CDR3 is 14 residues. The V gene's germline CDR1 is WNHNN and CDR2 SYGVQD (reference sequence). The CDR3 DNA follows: TGCGCCAGCCGCGGGACTAGCGCCACCGGGGAGCTGTTTTTT. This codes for CASRGTSATGELFF.

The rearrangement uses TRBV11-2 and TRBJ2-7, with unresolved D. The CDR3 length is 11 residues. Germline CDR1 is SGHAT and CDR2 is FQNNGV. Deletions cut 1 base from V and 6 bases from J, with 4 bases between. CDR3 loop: CASSLVGEQYF. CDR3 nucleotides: TGTGCCAGCAGCTTAGTAGGCGAGCAGTACTTC.

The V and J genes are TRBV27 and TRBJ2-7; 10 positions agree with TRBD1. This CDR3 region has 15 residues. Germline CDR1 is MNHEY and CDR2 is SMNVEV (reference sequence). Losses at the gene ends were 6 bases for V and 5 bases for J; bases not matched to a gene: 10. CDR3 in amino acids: CASSPWWDRGDEQYF. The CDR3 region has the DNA TGTGCCAGCAGCCCCTGGTGGGACAGGGGAGACGAGCAGTACTTC.

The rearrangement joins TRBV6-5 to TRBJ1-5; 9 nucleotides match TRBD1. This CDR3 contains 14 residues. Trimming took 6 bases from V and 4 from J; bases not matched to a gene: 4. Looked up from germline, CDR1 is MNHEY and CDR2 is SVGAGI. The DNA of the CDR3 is TGTGCCAGCAGCGGACAGGGGCCTAATCAGCCCCAGCATTTT. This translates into CASSGQGPNQPQHF.

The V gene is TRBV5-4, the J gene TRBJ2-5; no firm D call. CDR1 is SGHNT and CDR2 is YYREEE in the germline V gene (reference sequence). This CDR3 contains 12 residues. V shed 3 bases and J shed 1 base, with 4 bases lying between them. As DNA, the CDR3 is TGTGCCAGCAGCTGGCCCCAAGAGACCCAGTACTTC. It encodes CASSWPQETQYF.

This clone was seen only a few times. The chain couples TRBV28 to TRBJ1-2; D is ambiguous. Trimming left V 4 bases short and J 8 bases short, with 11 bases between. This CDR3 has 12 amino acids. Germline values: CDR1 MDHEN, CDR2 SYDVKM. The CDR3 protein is CASSSSIDGYTF. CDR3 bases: TGTGCCAGCAGTTCAAGTATCGACGGCTACACCTTC.

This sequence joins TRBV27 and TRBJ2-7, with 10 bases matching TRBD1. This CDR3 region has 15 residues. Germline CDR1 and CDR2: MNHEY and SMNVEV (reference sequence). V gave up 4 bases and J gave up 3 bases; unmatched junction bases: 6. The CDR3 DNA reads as TGTGCCAGCAGTTACCGGGACAGGGGCGGCTACGAGCAGTACTTC. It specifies CASSYRDRGGYEQYF.

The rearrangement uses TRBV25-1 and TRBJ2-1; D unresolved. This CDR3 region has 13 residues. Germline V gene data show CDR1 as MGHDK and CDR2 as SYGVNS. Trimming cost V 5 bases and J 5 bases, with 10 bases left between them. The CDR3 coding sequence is TGTGCCAGCAGTAGCCAGGTCCACAATGAGCAGTTCTTC. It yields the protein CASSSQVHNEQFF.

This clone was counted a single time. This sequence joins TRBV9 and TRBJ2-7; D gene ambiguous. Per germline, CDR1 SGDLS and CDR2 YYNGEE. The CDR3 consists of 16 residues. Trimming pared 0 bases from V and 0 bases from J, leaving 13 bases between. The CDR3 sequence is CASSVGEILSSYEQYF. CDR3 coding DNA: TGTGCCAGCAGCGTAGGCGAGATATTAAGCTCCTACGAGCAGTACTTC.

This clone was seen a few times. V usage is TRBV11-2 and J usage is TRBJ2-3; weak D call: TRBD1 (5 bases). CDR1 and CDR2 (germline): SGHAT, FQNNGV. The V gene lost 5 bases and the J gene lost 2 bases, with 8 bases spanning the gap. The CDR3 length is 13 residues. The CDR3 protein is CASSPGHTDTQYF. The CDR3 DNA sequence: TGTGCCAGCAGCCCCGGACACACAGATACGCAGTATTTT.

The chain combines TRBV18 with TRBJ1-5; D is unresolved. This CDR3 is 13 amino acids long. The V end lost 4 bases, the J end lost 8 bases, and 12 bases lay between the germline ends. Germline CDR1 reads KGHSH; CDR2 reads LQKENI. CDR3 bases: TGTGCCAGCTCACTACGACTACGGGAGCCCCAGCATTTT. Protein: CASSLRLREPQHF.

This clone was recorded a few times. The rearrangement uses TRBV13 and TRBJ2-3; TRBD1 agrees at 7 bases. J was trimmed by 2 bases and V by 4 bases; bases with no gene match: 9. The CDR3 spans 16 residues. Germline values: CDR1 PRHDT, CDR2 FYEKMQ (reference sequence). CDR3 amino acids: CASSSKGGENTDTQYF. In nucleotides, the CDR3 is TGTGCCAGCAGCTCGAAAGGGGGCGAGAACACAGATACGCAGTATTTT.

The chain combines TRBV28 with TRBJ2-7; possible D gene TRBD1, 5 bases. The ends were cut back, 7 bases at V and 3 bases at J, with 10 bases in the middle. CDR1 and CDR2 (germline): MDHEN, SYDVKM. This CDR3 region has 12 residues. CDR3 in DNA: TGTGCCAGCACGGTCCAGGGCTACGAGCAGTACTTC. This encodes CASTVQGYEQYF.